These 29 T cell receptor beta chains came from one sample sequenced in a study of T-cell memory formation after mild COVID-19. TCRdb itself ran the 5' RACE reads through MiXCR, one entry per CDR3 protein. The profile shows fewer than 95,000 distinct CDR3 sequences, more than 10% of them singletons. The specimen sequenced was PBMCs or a T cell subset sorted from them (not recorded which). Every receptor here comes from an adult woman who had mild COVID-19 (a few samples of this study predate the infection). Cell type and time point are not known.

This clonotype has just a few counts. The V and J genes are TRBV3-1 and TRBJ2-7, with D possibly TRBD2 on 6 matching bases. The CDR3 has 14 amino acids. With 0 bases removed from V and 2 bases from J, the gap between germline ends came to 8 bases. Germline V gene data show CDR1 as LGHDT and CDR2 as YNNKEL (reference sequence). The CDR3 region is CASSQETRAYEQYF. The DNA of the CDR3 is TGTGCCAGCAGCCAAGAGACTAGGGCCTACGAGCAGTACTTC.

In its sample, this clonotype was seen a few times. The V and J genes are TRBV12-3 or TRBV12-4 and TRBJ2-3; 10 positions agree with TRBD2. The CDR3 consists of 18 residues. J gave up 0 bases and V 5 bases, and 11 bases lay outside the gene matches. DNA of the CDR3: TGTGCCAGCAGTCCCCTAGGTAGCGGGGGGACTAGCACAGATACGCAGTATTTT. It specifies CASSPLGSGGTSTDTQYF.

A few counts support this clonotype. The chain links TRBV5-8 to TRBJ2-1; 16 bases align to TRBD2. Germline CDR1 SGHTS, CDR2 YDEGEE. The CDR3 has 15 amino acids. V gave up 3 bases and J gave up 8 bases; unmatched junction bases: 2. CDR3 region: CASSWGLAGGDEQFF. The CDR3 nucleotides read TGTGCCAGCAGCTGGGGACTAGCGGGAGGGGATGAGCAGTTCTTC.

The sample holds a few counts of this clonotype. The chain's CDR3 is CASSQDFAGPTGTEAFF. The DNA of the CDR3 is TGCGCCAGCAGCCAAGATTTTGCAGGCCCAACTGGGACTGAAGCTTTCTTT. The rearrangement joins TRBV4-3 to TRBJ1-1; D is ambiguous. The V gene's germline CDR1 is LGHNA and CDR2 YSLEER. The ends were cut back, 0 bases at V and 5 bases at J, with 19 bases in the middle. The CDR3 covers 17 residues.

This sequence joins TRBV6-5 and TRBJ2-7; TRBD1 might be the D (5 bases). This CDR3 is 13 amino acids long. Trimming removed 5 bases at V and 1 base at J, with 9 bases between. Germline CDR1 and CDR2: MNHEY and SVGAGI. CDR3 residues: CASSQGNSYEQYF. The CDR3 nucleotides are TGTGCCAGCAGTCAGGGAAATTCCTACGAGCAGTACTTC.

DNA for the CDR3: TGTGCCAGTGAGGGCATACGTAACTATGGCTACACCTTC. Amino acid sequence: CASEGIRNYGYTF. The V gene is TRBV19, the J gene TRBJ1-2; no definite D call. The CDR3 extends over 13 amino acids. Trimming cost V 8 bases and J 1 base, with 11 bases left between them. Germline V gene lookup returns CDR1 LNHDA and CDR2 SQIVND (reference sequence).

The chain uses TRBV15 and TRBJ2-3; 8 nucleotides match TRBD1. V lost 6 bases and J lost 4; bases outside the gene matches: 6. Looked up from germline, CDR1 is LNHNV and CDR2 is YYDKDF (reference sequence). The CDR3 covers 14 residues. CDR3 coding DNA: TGTGCCACCAGTTCAGGGGGCAGGGCAGATACGCAGTATTTT. It is translated as CATSSGGRADTQYF. Supplemented by reference TRBV15 and TRBJ2-3, the full variable domain reads DAMVIQNPRYQVTQFGKPVTLSCSQTLNHNVMYWYQQKSSQAPKLLFHYYDKDFNNEADTPDNFQSRRPNTSFCFLDIRSPGLGDTAMYLCATSSGGRADTQYFGPGTRLTVL.

In its sample, this clonotype was seen a few times. V is TRBV7-6 and J is TRBJ2-1, with D perhaps matching TRBD1 (7 bases). CDR3 length: 14 residues. Trimming shortened V by 5 bases and J by 8 bases, and 16 bases separated the two germline ends. The germline V gene encodes CDR1 SGHVS and CDR2 FNYEAQ. This chain's CDR3 is CASSLGGRGDEQFF. In nucleotides, the CDR3 is TGTGCCAGCAGCCTTGGTGGCAGGGGGGATGAGCAGTTCTTC.

V usage is TRBV5-1 and J usage is TRBJ1-5; D gene uncertain. V was cut by 2 bases and J by 2 bases, with 5 bases left in between. CDR1 and CDR2 from the germline V gene are SGHRS and YFSETQ. The CDR3 contains 13 residues. CDR3 loop: CASSFGGNQPQHF. Here the CDR3 DNA reads TGCGCCAGCAGCTTTGGGGGCAATCAGCCCCAGCATTTT. The full variable domain, rest sourced from reference TRBV5-1 and TRBJ1-5, is KAGVTQTPRYLIKTRGQQVTLSCSPISGHRSVSWYQQTPGQGLQFLFEYFSETQRNKGNFPGRFSGRQFSNSRSEMNVSTLELGDSALYLCASSFGGNQPQHFGDGTRLSIL.

V usage is TRBV20-1 and J usage is TRBJ2-1; D is undetermined. Germline V lookup: CDR1 DFQATT, CDR2 SNEGSKA (reference sequence). The V and J ends lost 2 bases and 12 bases respectively, with 11 bases between them. The CDR3 has 11 residues. The CDR3 DNA reads as TGCAGTGCTAGACAAGGCTCCCTGCAGTTCTTC. Its translation: CSARQGSLQFF.

V and J are TRBV4-2 and TRBJ2-7, with D maybe TRBD1 (6 bases). Germline V gene data show CDR1 as LGHNA and CDR2 as YNFKEQ. The CDR3 spans 15 residues. Trimming took 0 bases from V and 2 from J, leaving 11 bases between them. The CDR3 is CASSQDVTGAYEQYF. CDR3 sequence (DNA): TGTGCCAGCAGCCAAGATGTGACAGGAGCCTACGAGCAGTACTTC.

This clonotype was recorded a few times. This chain connects TRBV7-2 to TRBJ2-7, with D perhaps TRBD1 or TRBD2 (5 bases each). The CDR3 has 18 amino acids. The germline V and J ends were trimmed by 8 bases and 8 bases, with 34 bases remaining between them. From germline, CDR1 is SGHTA and CDR2 FQGNSA. The CDR3 nucleotides are TGTGCCAGCGATGGAGGACACCCCAGTCTGACGTACCCTACGAAGCAGTACTTC. Its translation is CASDGGHPSLTYPTKQYF.

This clonotype has a handful of counts. The chain joins TRBV7-9 to TRBJ2-3; 8 bases line up with TRBD2. Losses at the gene ends were 5 bases for V and 2 bases for J; bases not matched to a gene: 12. The CDR3 extends over 17 amino acids. Germline assignment: CDR1 SEHNR and CDR2 FQNEAQ (reference sequence). CDR3 in DNA: TGTGCCAGCAGCCCCCCGGGACTAGAGGGGATCACAGATACGCAGTATTTT. Translated: CASSPPGLEGITDTQYF.

This clonotype appeared many times. The CDR3 DNA sequence: TGTGCCAGCGGAGGGACATCTTCGGGGGCTTTCTTT. This translates into CASGGTSSGAFF. The chain combines TRBV25-1 with TRBJ1-1, with D tentatively TRBD1 (6 bases). CDR1 and CDR2 (germline): MGHDK, SYGVNS. V shed 8 bases and J shed 11 bases, with 18 bases lying between them. The CDR3 loop spans 12 amino acids.

CDR3 sequence (DNA): TGTGCCAGCAGTTTACAGGGGTTGCGGGGCTACACCTTC. Protein sequence: CASSLQGLRGYTF. The chain joins TRBV27 to TRBJ1-2, with D possibly TRBD1 on 6 matching bases. Germline assignment: CDR1 MNHEY and CDR2 SMNVEV (reference sequence). The V and J ends lost 2 bases and 8 bases respectively, with 12 bases between them. The CDR3 is 13 residues long.

This clonotype was seen a handful of times. The chain recombines TRBV20-1 with TRBJ2-7; TRBD1 matches 7 bases. Germline V CDR1 and CDR2: DFQATT, SNEGSKA (reference sequence). The length of the CDR3 is 14 residues. The trim removed 3 bases at V and 5 bases at J, leaving 10 bases unmatched. The CDR3 DNA reads as TGCAGTGCTAGCTCCTTGGGACAGAGGGACGAGCAGTACTTC. It codes for CSASSLGQRDEQYF.

The table lists this clonotype with a few counts. The genes are TRBV5-5 and TRBJ2-7; D is undetermined. Germline lookup yields CDR1 SGHKS and CDR2 YYEKEE (reference sequence). The ends were cut back, 1 base at V and 2 bases at J, with 7 bases in the middle. The length of the CDR3 is 13 residues. The CDR3 DNA reads as TGTGCCAGCAGCTTGTATGATACCTACGAGCAGTACTTC. Amino acid sequence: CASSLYDTYEQYF.

This clonotype was seen repeatedly, ten times or more. The CDR3: CASRKGTGTGEETQYF. The CDR3 DNA reads TGCGCCAGCAGGAAAGGTACCGGGACAGGGGAAGAGACCCAGTACTTC. The V gene is TRBV4-1, the J gene TRBJ2-5; 10 positions agree with TRBD1. V shed 6 bases and J 3 bases; nucleotides not matched to a gene: 10. CDR3 length: 16 residues. Germline V gene data show CDR1 as MGHRA and CDR2 as YSYEKL.

The chain links TRBV3-1 to TRBJ2-1, with D possibly matching TRBD1 (5 bases). This CDR3 has 15 residues. Germline lookup yields CDR1 LGHDT and CDR2 YNNKEL (reference sequence). V was shortened by 4 bases and J by 7 bases, with 17 bases between the two germline ends. In DNA form, the CDR3 reads TGTGCCAGCAGCCTTGATTGGGGCATCGGAAATGAGCAGTTCTTC. Its protein product is CASSLDWGIGNEQFF.

The rearrangement joins TRBV7-3 to TRBJ2-7, with 11 bases fitting TRBD1. The CDR3 covers 17 residues. V lost 2 bases to trimming and J lost 1 base; unmatched junction nucleotides: 7. The germline V gene encodes CDR1 SGHTA and CDR2 FQGTGA. For the CDR3, the DNA is TGTGCCAGCAGCTTAGGGACAGGGGGAGCGAAGTCCTACGAGCAGTACTTC. Protein sequence: CASSLGTGGAKSYEQYF.

In its sample, this clonotype was seen a few times. The chain carries TRBV7-6 and TRBJ2-5; 9 positions match TRBD2. J lost 4 bases, V lost 3 bases, and 3 bases had no gene match. The germline CDR1 and CDR2 sequences are SGHVS and FNYEAQ. This CDR3 region has 14 residues. The CDR3 region is CASSFALAGETQYF. Here the CDR3 DNA reads TGTGCCAGCAGCTTCGCACTAGCGGGAGAGACCCAGTACTTC.

The table lists this clonotype with many counts. The V gene is TRBV7-3, the J gene TRBJ2-4; D is perhaps TRBD1 or TRBD2 (5 bases each). Germline loops: CDR1 SGHTA, CDR2 FQGTGA. V was clipped by 2 bases and J by 6 bases, with 20 bases between them. CDR3 length: 17 amino acids. The CDR3 DNA reads as TGTGCCAGCAGCTTAGTGGGTCCCCCTGGGACCGGAAACATTCAGTACTTC. It specifies CASSLVGPPGTGNIQYF.

A few counts support this clonotype. The chain joins TRBV20-1 to TRBJ2-7, with 7 bases identical to TRBD1. Germline V gene sequence: CDR1 DFQATT, CDR2 SNEGSKA (reference sequence). J lost 4 bases, V lost 6 bases, and 15 bases had no gene match. The CDR3 has 15 amino acids. For the CDR3, the DNA is TGCAGTGCCGACCGGGACAGCCCCGAGGCGTACGAGCAGTACTTC. Its protein is CSADRDSPEAYEQYF.

This chain uses TRBV7-6 with TRBJ2-7, with 9 bases matching TRBD2. The V and J ends lost 5 bases and 6 bases, in that order; junction bases with no gene match: 14. The germline CDR1 and CDR2 sequences are SGHVS and FNYEAQ. CDR3 length equals 16 residues. The CDR3: CASSPASGTPPLEQYF. As DNA, the CDR3 is TGTGCCAGCAGCCCGGCTAGCGGGACACCACCTCTCGAGCAGTACTTC.

In its sample, this clonotype was seen a few times. This chain joins TRBV6-6 and TRBJ2-5; the match to TRBD2 covers 12 bases. J was trimmed by 3 bases and V by 6 bases; bases with no gene match: 5. Germline V gives CDR1 MNHNY, CDR2 SVGAGI (reference sequence). CDR3 length: 15 residues. The CDR3 is CASSRLAGDKETQYF. CDR3 DNA: TGTGCCAGCAGCCGACTAGCGGGGGATAAAGAGACCCAGTACTTC.

This clonotype was seen a few times. The genes are TRBV7-8 and TRBJ2-1, with D uncertain. CDR3 size: 16 residues. Trimming shortened V by 5 bases and J by 7 bases, and 21 bases separated the two germline ends. CDR1 is SGHVS, CDR2 FQNEAQ, per germline. In DNA form, the CDR3 reads TGTGCCAGCAGCCCCCCCCAACTTGTAAGCGAAAATGAGCAGTTCTTC. This translates into CASSPPQLVSENEQFF.

The genes are TRBV7-9 and TRBJ1-2; 7 bases are shared with TRBD1. Germline V gene sequence: CDR1 SEHNR, CDR2 FQNEAQ (reference sequence). The CDR3 consists of 17 residues. The ends lost 1 base at V and 2 bases at J; junction bases unmatched: 10. In nucleotides, the CDR3 is TGTGCCAGCAGCTTAGGTCTATCCGCGGGACAGAACTATGGCTACACCTTC. Protein: CASSLGLSAGQNYGYTF. The full variable domain, with the rest looked up from reference TRBV7-9 and TRBJ1-2, is DTGVSQNPRHKITKRGQNVTFRCDPISEHNRLYWYRQTLGQGPEFLTYFQNEAQLEKSRLLSDRFSAERPKGSFSTLEIQRTEQGDSAMYLCASSLGLSAGQNYGYTFGSGTRLTVV.

The chain carries TRBV30 and TRBJ2-1, with D perhaps TRBD2 (6 bases). The V end was cut by 2 bases, the J end by 4 bases, with 12 bases between. Germline CDR1 is GTSNPN and CDR2 is SVGIG (reference sequence). CDR3 length equals 14 residues. CDR3 sequence reads: CAWSTGTLYNEQFF. In DNA form, the CDR3 reads TGTGCCTGGAGTACCGGGACTTTATACAATGAGCAGTTCTTC.

This chain connects TRBV7-6 to TRBJ2-5; 8 bases are a match to TRBD2. J was trimmed by 1 base and V by 6 bases; bases with no gene match: 7. Germline assignment: CDR1 SGHVS and CDR2 FNYEAQ. The CDR3 spans 15 residues. The CDR3 bases are TGTGCCAGCAGATTAACTAGCGGAGGCCAAGAGACCCAGTACTTC. Protein product: CASRLTSGGQETQYF.